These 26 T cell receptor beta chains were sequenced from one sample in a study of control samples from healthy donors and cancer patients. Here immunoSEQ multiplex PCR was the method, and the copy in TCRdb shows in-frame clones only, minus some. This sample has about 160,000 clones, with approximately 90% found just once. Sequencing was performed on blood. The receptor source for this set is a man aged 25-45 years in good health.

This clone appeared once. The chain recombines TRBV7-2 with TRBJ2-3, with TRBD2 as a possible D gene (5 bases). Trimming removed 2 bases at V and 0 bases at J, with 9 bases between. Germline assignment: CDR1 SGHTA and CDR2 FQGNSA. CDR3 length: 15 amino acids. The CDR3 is CASSLRDRSTDTQYF. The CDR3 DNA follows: TGTGCCAGCAGCTTACGGGATAGGAGCACAGATACGCAGTATTTT.

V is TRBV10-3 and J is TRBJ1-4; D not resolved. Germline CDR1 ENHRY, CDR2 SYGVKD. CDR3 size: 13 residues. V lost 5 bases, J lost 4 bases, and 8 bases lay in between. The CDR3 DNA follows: TGTGCCATCAGTAGTACTCGTAATGAAAAACTGTTTTTT. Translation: CAISSTRNEKLFF.

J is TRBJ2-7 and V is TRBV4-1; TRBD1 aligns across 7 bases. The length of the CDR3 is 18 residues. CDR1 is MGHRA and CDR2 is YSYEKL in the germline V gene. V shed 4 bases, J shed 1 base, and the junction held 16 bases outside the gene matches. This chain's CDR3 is CASSLYPTGASDSYEQYF. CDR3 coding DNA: TGCGCCAGCAGCCTTTACCCAACAGGGGCCTCTGATTCCTACGAGCAGTACTTC.

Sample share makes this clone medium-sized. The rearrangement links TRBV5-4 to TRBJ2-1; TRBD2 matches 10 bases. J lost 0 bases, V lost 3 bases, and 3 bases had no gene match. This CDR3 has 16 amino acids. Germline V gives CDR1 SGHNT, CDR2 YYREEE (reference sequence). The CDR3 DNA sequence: TGTGCCAGCAGCTACCCTAGCGGGGGCTCCTACAATGAGCAGTTCTTC. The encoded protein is CASSYPSGGSYNEQFF.

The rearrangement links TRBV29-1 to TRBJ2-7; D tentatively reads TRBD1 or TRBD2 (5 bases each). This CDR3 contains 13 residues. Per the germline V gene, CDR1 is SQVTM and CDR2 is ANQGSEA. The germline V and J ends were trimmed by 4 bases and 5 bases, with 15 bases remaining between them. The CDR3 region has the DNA TGCAGCGTTGCGGGGTTGTTAGGGGACGAGCAGTACTTC. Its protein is CSVAGLLGDEQYF.

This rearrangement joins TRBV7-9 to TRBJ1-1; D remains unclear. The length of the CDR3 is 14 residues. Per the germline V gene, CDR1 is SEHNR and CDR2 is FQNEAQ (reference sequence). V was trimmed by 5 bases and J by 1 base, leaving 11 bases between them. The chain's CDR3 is CASSLRVGNTEAFF. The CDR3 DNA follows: TGTGCCAGCAGCCTTAGAGTGGGGAACACTGAAGCTTTCTTT.

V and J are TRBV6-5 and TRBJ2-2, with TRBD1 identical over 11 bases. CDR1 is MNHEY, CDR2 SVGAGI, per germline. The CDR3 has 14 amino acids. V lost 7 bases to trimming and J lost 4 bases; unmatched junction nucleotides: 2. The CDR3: CASIGTGGTGELFF. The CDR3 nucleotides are TGTGCCAGCATCGGGACAGGGGGCACCGGGGAGCTGTTTTTT.

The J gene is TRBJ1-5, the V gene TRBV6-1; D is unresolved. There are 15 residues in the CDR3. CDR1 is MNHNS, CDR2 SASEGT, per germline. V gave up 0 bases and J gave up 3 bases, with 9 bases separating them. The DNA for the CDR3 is TGTGCCAGCAGTGAAGCTGGACTGCACAATCAGCCCCAGCATTTT. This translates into CASSEAGLHNQPQHF.

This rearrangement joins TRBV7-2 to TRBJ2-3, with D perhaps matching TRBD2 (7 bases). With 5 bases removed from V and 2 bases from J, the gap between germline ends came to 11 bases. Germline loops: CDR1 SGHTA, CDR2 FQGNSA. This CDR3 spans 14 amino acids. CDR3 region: CASSPAGATDTQYF. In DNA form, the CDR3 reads TGTGCCAGCAGCCCCGCGGGGGCCACAGATACGCAGTATTTT.

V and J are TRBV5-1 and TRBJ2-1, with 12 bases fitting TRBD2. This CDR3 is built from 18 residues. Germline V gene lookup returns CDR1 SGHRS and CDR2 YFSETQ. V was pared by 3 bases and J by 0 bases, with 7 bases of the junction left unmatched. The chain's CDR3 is CASSSSGGALSSYNEQFF. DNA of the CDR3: TGCGCCAGCAGCTCTAGCGGGGGGGCACTTAGCTCCTACAATGAGCAGTTCTTC.

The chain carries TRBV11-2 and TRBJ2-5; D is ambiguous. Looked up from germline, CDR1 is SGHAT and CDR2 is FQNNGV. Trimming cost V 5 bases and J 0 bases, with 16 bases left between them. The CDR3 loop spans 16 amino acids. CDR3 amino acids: CASSRSIALNQETQYF. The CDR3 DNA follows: TGTGCCAGCAGCCGCAGCATCGCCCTGAACCAAGAGACCCAGTACTTC.

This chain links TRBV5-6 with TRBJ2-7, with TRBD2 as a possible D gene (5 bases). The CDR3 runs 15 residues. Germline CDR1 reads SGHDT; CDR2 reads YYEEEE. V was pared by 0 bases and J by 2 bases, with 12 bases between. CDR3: CASSLVQRRAYEQYF. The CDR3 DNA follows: TGTGCCAGCAGCTTGGTACAGCGGAGAGCCTACGAGCAGTACTTC.

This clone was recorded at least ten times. CDR3 DNA sequence: TGTGCCAGCAGGCACAGGGGGCGGGTAACTGAAGCTTTCTTT. It translates to CASRHRGRVTEAFF. The chain links TRBV28 to TRBJ1-1; TRBD1 aligns across 9 bases. With V trimmed by 6 bases and J by 5 bases, 7 bases remained unmatched. The CDR3 is 14 amino acids. Germline CDR1 and CDR2: MDHEN and SYDVKM.

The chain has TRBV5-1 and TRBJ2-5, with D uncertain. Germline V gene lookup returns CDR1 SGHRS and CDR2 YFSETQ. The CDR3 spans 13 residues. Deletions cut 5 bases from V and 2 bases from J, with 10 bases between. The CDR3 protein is CASSVRLQETQYF. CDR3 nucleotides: TGCGCCAGCAGTGTCAGGCTACAAGAGACCCAGTACTTC.

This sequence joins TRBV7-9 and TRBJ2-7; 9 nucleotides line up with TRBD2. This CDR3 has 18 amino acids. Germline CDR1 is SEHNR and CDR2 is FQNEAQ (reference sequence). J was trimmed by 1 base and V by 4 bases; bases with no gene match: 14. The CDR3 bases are TGTGCCAGCAGCTCCCGGGTAATAGCGGGAGCGACATCCTACGAGCAGTACTTC. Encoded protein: CASSSRVIAGATSYEQYF.

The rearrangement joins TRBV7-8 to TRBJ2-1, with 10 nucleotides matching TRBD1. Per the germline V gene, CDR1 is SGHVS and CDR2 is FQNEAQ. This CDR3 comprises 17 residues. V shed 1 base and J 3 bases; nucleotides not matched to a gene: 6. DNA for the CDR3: TGTGCCAGCAGCTTAGGGACAGGGGGTGGTATCTACAATGAGCAGTTCTTC. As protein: CASSLGTGGGIYNEQFF.

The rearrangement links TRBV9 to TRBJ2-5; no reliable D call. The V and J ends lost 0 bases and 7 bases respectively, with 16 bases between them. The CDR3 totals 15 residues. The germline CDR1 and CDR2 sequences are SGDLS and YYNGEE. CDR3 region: CASSVGDGPLWTQYF. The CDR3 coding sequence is TGTGCCAGCAGCGTAGGGGATGGGCCCCTTTGGACCCAGTACTTC.

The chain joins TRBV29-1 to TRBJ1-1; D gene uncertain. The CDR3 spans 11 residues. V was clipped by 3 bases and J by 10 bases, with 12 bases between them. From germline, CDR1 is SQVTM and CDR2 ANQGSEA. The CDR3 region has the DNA TGCAGCGTTGAGGTCAGCCAGACAGCTTTCTTT. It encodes CSVEVSQTAFF.

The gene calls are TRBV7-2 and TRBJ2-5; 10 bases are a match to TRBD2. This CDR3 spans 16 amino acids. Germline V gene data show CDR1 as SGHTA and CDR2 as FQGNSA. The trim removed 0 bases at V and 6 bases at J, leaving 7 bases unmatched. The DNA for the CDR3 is TGTGCCAGCAGCTTAGCTCGAACTAGCGGGGTTAAGACCCAGTACTTC. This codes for CASSLARTSGVKTQYF.

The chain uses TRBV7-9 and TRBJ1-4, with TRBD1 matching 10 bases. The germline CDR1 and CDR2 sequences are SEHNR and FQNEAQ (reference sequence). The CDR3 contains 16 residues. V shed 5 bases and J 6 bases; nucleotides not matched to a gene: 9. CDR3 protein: CASSHPLGTGDEKLFF. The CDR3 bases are TGTGCCAGCAGCCACCCCCTAGGGACAGGGGATGAAAAACTGTTTTTT.

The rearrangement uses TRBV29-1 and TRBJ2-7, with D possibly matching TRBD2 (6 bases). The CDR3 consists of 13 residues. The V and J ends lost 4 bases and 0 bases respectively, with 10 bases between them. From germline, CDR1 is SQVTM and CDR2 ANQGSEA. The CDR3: CSVVAVYSYEQYF. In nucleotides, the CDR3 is TGCAGCGTTGTAGCGGTTTACTCCTACGAGCAGTACTTC.

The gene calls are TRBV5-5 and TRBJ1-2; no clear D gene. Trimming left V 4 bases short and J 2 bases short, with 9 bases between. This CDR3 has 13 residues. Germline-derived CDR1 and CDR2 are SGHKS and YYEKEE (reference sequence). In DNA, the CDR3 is TGTGCCAGCAGCCCCGTCGTAAACTATGGCTACACCTTC. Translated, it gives CASSPVVNYGYTF.

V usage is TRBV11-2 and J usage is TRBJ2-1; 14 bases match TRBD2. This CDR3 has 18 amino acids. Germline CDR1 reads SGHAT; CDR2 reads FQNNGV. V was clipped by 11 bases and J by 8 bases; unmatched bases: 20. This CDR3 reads CAGISSRTSGGPVYEQFF. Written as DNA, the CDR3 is TGTGCCGGCATTAGTTCTAGGACTAGCGGGGGGCCTGTCTATGAGCAGTTCTTC.

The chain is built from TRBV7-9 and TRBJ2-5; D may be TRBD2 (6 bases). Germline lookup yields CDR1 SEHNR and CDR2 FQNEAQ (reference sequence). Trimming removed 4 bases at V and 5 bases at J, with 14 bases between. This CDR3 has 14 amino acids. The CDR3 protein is CASSSGVLGETQYF. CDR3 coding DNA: TGTGCCAGCAGCTCGGGGGTTCTGGGGGAGACCCAGTACTTC. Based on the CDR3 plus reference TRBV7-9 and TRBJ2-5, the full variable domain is DTGVSQNPRHKITKRGQNVTFRCDPISEHNRLYWYRQTLGQGPEFLTYFQNEAQLEKSRLLSDRFSAERPKGSFSTLEIQRTEQGDSAMYLCASSSGVLGETQYFGPGTRLLVL.

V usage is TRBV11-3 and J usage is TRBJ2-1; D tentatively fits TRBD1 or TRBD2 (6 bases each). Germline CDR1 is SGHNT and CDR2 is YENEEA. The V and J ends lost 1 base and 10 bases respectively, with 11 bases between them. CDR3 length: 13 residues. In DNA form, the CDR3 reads TGTGCCAGCAGCTTAGGAGGGGGAGGAGAGCAGTTCTTC. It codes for CASSLGGGGEQFF.

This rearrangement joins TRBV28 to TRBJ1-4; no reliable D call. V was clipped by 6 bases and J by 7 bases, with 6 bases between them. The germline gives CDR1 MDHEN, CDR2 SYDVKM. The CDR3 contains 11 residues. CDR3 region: CASSRFEKLFF. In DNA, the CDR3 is TGTGCCAGCAGCCGCTTTGAAAAACTGTTTTTT.